A single TCR beta chain is shown here with its context. Its antigen is still unknown. Time point described: neoterminal ileum biopsy at postoperative endoscopy, about 6 months after surgery. The CDR3 consists of 13 residues. Germline-derived CDR1 and CDR2 are WSHSY and SAAADI. The ends were cut back, 6 bases at V and 0 bases at J, with 6 bases in the middle. The data derive from a study of T cell repertoires in ileal Crohn's disease. Across the study: Less than 45% were active smokers at surgery; median disease duration was approximately 8.5 years. Study-wide findings and caveats: Clonal expansions were more frequent in active smokers than non-smokers at surgery. Clonality above 26.8% at surgery always came with endoscopic recurrence.

Only in-frame clones appear in the TCRdb table, and some are missing; sequencing was by immunoSEQ multiplex PCR. This table has approximately 2,200 clones, 62% appearing once. The sample taken for sequencing was ileal tissue. The receptor was derived from an adult with Crohn's disease. The gene calls are TRBV10-2 and TRBJ2-1; tentative D call: TRBD2 (5 bases). The CDR3 reads CASRGSSYNEQFF. For the CDR3, the DNA is TGCGCCAGCAGAGGGAGCTCCTACAATGAGCAGTTCTTC.